The 13 T cell receptor beta chains reported below all come from one sample, sequenced in a study of shared T cell receptors in the human thymus. Data came from immunoSEQ multiplex PCR; TCRdb stores just in-frame clones and leaves some out. The table shows more than 550,000 clones, with roughly 88% occurring only once. These records were also assigned to another study, of human thymus T cells.

Input material: thymocytes. The receptors come from a girl less than two years old with a congenital heart defect.

The J gene is TRBJ2-2, the V gene TRBV20-1; D gene unclear. The CDR3 length is 11 residues. V lost 6 bases, J lost 7 bases, and 9 bases lay in between. The V gene's germline CDR1 is DFQATT and CDR2 SNEGSKA (reference sequence). CDR3 protein: CSALLSGELFF. The CDR3 nucleotides read TGCAGTGCGTTACTTAGCGGGGAGCTGTTTTTT.

The chain employs TRBV7-6 and TRBJ2-5, with 7 bases that match TRBD2. V lost 1 base to trimming and J lost 5 bases; unmatched junction nucleotides: 4. Germline V gives CDR1 SGHVS, CDR2 FNYEAQ. This CDR3 is built from 14 residues. CDR3 DNA: TGTGCCAGCAGCTTAGGGGGGGGTTTGGAGACCCAGTACTTC. Translated: CASSLGGGLETQYF.

This clone was seen a handful of times. This chain uses TRBV15 with TRBJ1-1; 10 positions match TRBD1. V was clipped by 0 bases and J by 4 bases; unmatched bases: 8. Germline values: CDR1 LNHNV, CDR2 YYDKDF (reference sequence). The CDR3 extends over 17 amino acids. CDR3 sequence (DNA): TGTGCCACCAGCAGAGATGGAAGAGGACAGGGGGTCACTGAAGCTTTCTTT. Its translation is CATSRDGRGQGVTEAFF.

The chain combines TRBV4-3 with TRBJ2-1; D not resolved. The CDR3 is made up of 16 amino acids. V lost 0 bases to trimming and J lost 7 bases, with 16 bases between them. Germline-derived CDR1 and CDR2 are LGHNA and YSLEER. CDR3 residues: CASSQDLAHLRNEQFF. The DNA for the CDR3 is TGCGCCAGCAGCCAAGATCTGGCTCATTTGAGGAATGAGCAGTTCTTC.

The chain couples TRBV5-1 to TRBJ2-7, with 8 bases identical to TRBD1. This CDR3 spans 17 amino acids. Unmatched junction bases numbered 12, after V lost 1 base and J lost 3 bases. Germline V CDR1 and CDR2: SGHRS, YFSETQ. DNA for the CDR3: TGCGCCAGCAGCTTGCAACCTCCGACAGGGGTGAGCTACGAGCAGTACTTC. It yields the protein CASSLQPPTGVSYEQYF.

The V and J genes are TRBV5-1 and TRBJ1-6, with a weak D call TRBD1 (5 bases). Germline values: CDR1 SGHRS, CDR2 YFSETQ. Trimming took off 1 base at V and 10 bases at J, with 9 bases between the two ends. The CDR3 has 13 amino acids. Here the CDR3 reads CASSLSTDSPLHF. In DNA, the CDR3 is TGCGCCAGCAGCTTGTCGACAGACTCACCCCTCCACTTT.

The CDR3 DNA sequence: TGTGCCAGCAGTGACGGGACGGCTCTAGCGGGGGTCTACGAGCAGTACTTC. It yields the protein CASSDGTALAGVYEQYF. The rearrangement uses TRBV25-1 and TRBJ2-7, with 10 bases matching TRBD2. This CDR3 has 17 residues. Germline assignment: CDR1 MGHDK and CDR2 SYGVNS. V gave up 3 bases and J gave up 3 bases; unmatched junction bases: 11.

V is TRBV5-4 and J is TRBJ2-3; D is perhaps TRBD1 (6 bases). This CDR3 has 17 residues. Trimming pared 0 bases from V and 0 bases from J, leaving 14 bases between. Germline lookup yields CDR1 SGHNT and CDR2 YYREEE (reference sequence). The CDR3 here is CASSLGGPGVSTDTQYF. CDR3 DNA: TGTGCCAGCAGCTTGGGGGGGCCAGGGGTTAGCACAGATACGCAGTATTTT.

This clone turned up a few times. The chain uses TRBV19 and TRBJ1-3; D is uncertain. The length of the CDR3 is 16 residues. V was trimmed by 0 bases and J by 0 bases, leaving 9 bases between them. Germline CDR1 LNHDA, CDR2 SQIVND (reference sequence). The CDR3 DNA follows: TGTGCCAGTAGTATAGAAAGGAGGGACTCTGGAAACACCATATATTTT. It is translated as CASSIERRDSGNTIYF. Based on the CDR3 plus reference TRBV19 and TRBJ1-3, the full variable domain is DGGITQSPKYLFRKEGQNVTLSCEQNLNHDAMYWYRQDPGQGLRLIYYSQIVNDFQKGDIAEGYSVSREKKESFPLTVTSAQKNPTAFYLCASSIERRDSGNTIYFGEGSWLTVV.

There are a few counts of this clone. The gene calls are TRBV25-1 and TRBJ1-1; 7 bases are a match to TRBD1. CDR1 is MGHDK, CDR2 SYGVNS, per germline. Unmatched junction bases numbered 6, after V lost 1 base and J lost 1 base. This CDR3 region has 16 residues. The CDR3 nucleotides read TGTGCCAGCAGTGAATTCCTCCGGACAGGGAACACTGAAGCTTTCTTT. This translates into CASSEFLRTGNTEAFF.

The chain carries TRBV5-6 and TRBJ1-3, with D uncertain. Germline CDR1 is SGHDT and CDR2 is YYEEEE. V was clipped by 0 bases and J by 0 bases, with 16 bases between them. The CDR3 runs to 18 residues. The CDR3 sequence is CASSLGHWFSRSGNTIYF. The CDR3 nucleotides read TGTGCCAGCAGCTTGGGCCATTGGTTTTCGCGCTCTGGAAACACCATATATTTT.

The chain links TRBV6-1 to TRBJ1-1; possible D gene TRBD1, 5 bases. CDR3 length: 16 amino acids. The germline CDR1 and CDR2 sequences are MNHNS and SASEGT. With 3 bases removed from V and 1 base from J, the gap between germline ends came to 15 bases. This chain's CDR3 is CASSEKGRGKNTEAFF. CDR3 coding DNA: TGTGCCAGCAGTGAGAAAGGACGGGGGAAGAACACTGAAGCTTTCTTT.

The rearrangement uses TRBV19 and TRBJ2-7, with TRBD1 matching over 9 bases. V trimming: 3 bases; J trimming: 2 bases; junction bases outside the gene matches: 20. The CDR3 covers 20 residues. Germline lookup yields CDR1 LNHDA and CDR2 SQIVND (reference sequence). CDR3 coding DNA: TGTGCCAGTAGTATTGAGCGAAACAACAGCAGGGACAGGGAGACCTACGAGCAGTACTTC. It encodes CASSIERNNSRDRETYEQYF.